This TCR beta chain derives from a study of T-cell reconstitution after alpha-beta-depleted transplantation in children. As regards this clonotype: The antigen remains unidentified.

The germline V gene has CDR1 LGHNA and CDR2 YSLEER. V shed 0 bases and J shed 5 bases, with 14 bases lying between them. This CDR3 has 17 residues. Study conclusions and caveats: For some patients, TCRbeta diversity was high at day 60 because of recipient T cells and thymic progenitors that survived.

During its preparation, the TCRbeta library received unique molecular identifiers. TCRdb fed the PCR reads into MiXCR, producing one record per CDR3 protein. The table includes hundreds of thousands of distinct CDR3 sequences, 20% to 30% detected once. The genes are TRBV4-3 and TRBJ1-6; D may be TRBD1 (6 bases). This TCR was recovered from a female patient between 2 and 15 years old who had a stem cell transplant for congenital amegakaryocytic thrombocytopenia, so the T cells may come from the graft donor. Sequences were derived from PBMCs, mostly from graft donor cells, sampled 360 days after TCRalphabeta/CD19-depleted stem cell transplant. The CDR3 region has the DNA TGCGCCAGCAGCCAAGAGGTGACAGGTGTGCATAATTCACCCCTCCACTTT. Protein product: CASSQEVTGVHNSPLHF.